Following are 10 T cell receptor beta chains from one sample sequenced in a study of cytomegalovirus exposure and HLA in healthy donors. The primer mix had 60 Vbeta and 13 Jbeta primers. Using immunoSEQ multiplex PCR, the repertoire was profiled, and TCRdb retains in-frame clones only, with some absent. The table shows some 110,000 clones, with 55% to 80% occurring only once. Specimen: PBMCs. These receptors came from a woman aged 25 to 39 in good health and CMV-seronegative.

This clone was seen a few times. This chain's CDR3 is CASSLSGRGYEQYF. The CDR3 DNA reads TGTGCCAGCAGTTTAAGCGGGAGAGGGTACGAGCAGTACTTC. The genes are TRBV28 and TRBJ2-7; 8 nucleotides match TRBD2. CDR3 length equals 14 residues. J lost 4 bases, V lost 2 bases, and 4 bases had no gene match. CDR1 is MDHEN and CDR2 is SYDVKM in the germline V gene.

This chain connects TRBV30 to TRBJ2-7; TRBD2 matches 12 bases. V shed 4 bases and J 3 bases; nucleotides not matched to a gene: 19. From germline, CDR1 is GTSNPN and CDR2 SVGIG (reference sequence). CDR3 length equals 19 residues. The CDR3 DNA reads TGTGCCTGGAAGGGTAGGACTAGCGGGACTGCCCTAGCGATCTACGAGCAGTACTTC. It encodes CAWKGRTSGTALAIYEQYF.

The V and J genes are TRBV6-6 and TRBJ2-1, with a weak D call TRBD2 (5 bases). V was clipped by 2 bases and J by 7 bases, with 15 bases between them. The CDR3 runs to 15 residues. The germline V gene has CDR1 MNHNY and CDR2 SVGAGI (reference sequence). The CDR3 loop is CASSYPDWLGNEQFF. The CDR3 nucleotides read TGTGCCAGCAGTTACCCGGACTGGCTGGGGAATGAGCAGTTCTTC.

This clone appeared a few times. The V gene is TRBV7-9, the J gene TRBJ2-3; 11 positions agree with TRBD2. V trimming: 6 bases; J trimming: 3 bases; junction bases outside the gene matches: 8. Germline V CDR1 and CDR2: SEHNR, FQNEAQ (reference sequence). The length of the CDR3 is 16 residues. CDR3 in DNA: TGTGCCAGCAGTTACTATAGCGGGAGGGGGACAGATACGCAGTATTTT. Protein: CASSYYSGRGTDTQYF.

This clone was counted a few times. The rearrangement links TRBV2 to TRBJ2-1; TRBD2 aligns across 11 bases. This CDR3 is 14 amino acids long. V lost 5 bases, J lost 7 bases, and 4 bases stayed unmatched. Germline CDR1 SNHLY, CDR2 FYNNEI. The CDR3 nucleotides read TGTGCCAGCAGTCAACTAGCGGGAGTTAATGAGCAGTTCTTC. This translates into CASSQLAGVNEQFF.

The rearrangement uses TRBV6-5 and TRBJ1-2; TRBD1 agrees at 7 bases. This CDR3 has 13 amino acids. V gave up 6 bases and J gave up 6 bases; unmatched junction bases: 7. Looked up from germline, CDR1 is MNHEY and CDR2 is SVGAGI. CDR3: CASRLQGKDGYTF. In nucleotides, the CDR3 is TGTGCCAGCAGATTACAGGGGAAGGATGGCTACACCTTC.

This clone was picked up a small number of times. The chain uses TRBV4-1 and TRBJ1-2, with D perhaps matching TRBD1 (5 bases). The CDR3 runs 15 residues. Germline loops: CDR1 MGHRA, CDR2 YSYEKL. V shed 4 bases and J shed 2 bases, with 14 bases lying between them. The CDR3 DNA is TGCGCCAGCAGCCTCAAGATGGGGGGAAACTATGGCTACACCTTC. Its protein product is CASSLKMGGNYGYTF.

V is TRBV14 and J is TRBJ2-7, with 9 bases identical to TRBD2. The CDR3 extends over 15 amino acids. Germline values: CDR1 SGHDN, CDR2 FVKESK. With 4 bases clipped from V and 2 bases from J, the junction kept 6 bases outside the gene matches. The CDR3 loop is CASSRSAGGPYEQYF. The CDR3 nucleotides read TGTGCCAGCAGCCGCTCGGCGGGAGGGCCCTACGAGCAGTACTTC.

The chain has TRBV5-1 and TRBJ2-5; tentative D call: TRBD2 (5 bases). Looked up from germline, CDR1 is SGHRS and CDR2 is YFSETQ. V was cut by 5 bases and J by 5 bases, with 13 bases left in between. This CDR3 is built from 13 residues. Here the CDR3 DNA reads TGCGCCAGCAGTGAGGGTGGGCGGGAGACCCAGTACTTC. This translates into CASSEGGRETQYF.

The rearrangement joins TRBV5-4 to TRBJ2-1; 11 bases are shared with TRBD2. V shed 5 bases and J 4 bases; nucleotides not matched to a gene: 5. CDR1 and CDR2 from the germline V gene are SGHNT and YYREEE (reference sequence). The CDR3 spans 15 residues. CDR3 residues: CASRGGLAEYNEQFF. CDR3 in DNA: TGTGCCAGCAGGGGGGGACTAGCGGAGTACAATGAGCAGTTCTTC.